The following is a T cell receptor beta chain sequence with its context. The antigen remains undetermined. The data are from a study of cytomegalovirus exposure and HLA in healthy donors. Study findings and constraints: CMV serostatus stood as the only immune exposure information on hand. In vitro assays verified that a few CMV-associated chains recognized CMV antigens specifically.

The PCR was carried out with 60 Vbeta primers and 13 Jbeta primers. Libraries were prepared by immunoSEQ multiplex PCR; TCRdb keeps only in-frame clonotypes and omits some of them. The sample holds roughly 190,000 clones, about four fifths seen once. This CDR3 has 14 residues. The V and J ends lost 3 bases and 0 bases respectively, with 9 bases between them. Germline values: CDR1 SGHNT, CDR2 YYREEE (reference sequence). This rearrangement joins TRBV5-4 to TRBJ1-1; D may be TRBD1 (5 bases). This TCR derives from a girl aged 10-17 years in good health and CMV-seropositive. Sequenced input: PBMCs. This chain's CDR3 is CASSSGALNTEAFF. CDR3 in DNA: TGTGCCAGCAGCTCTGGGGCCTTGAACACTGAAGCTTTCTTT. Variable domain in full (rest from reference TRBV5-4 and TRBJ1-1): ETGVTQSPTHLIKTRGQQVTLRCSSQSGHNTVSWYQQALGQGPQFIFQYYREEENGRGNFPPRFSGLQFPNYSSELNVNALELDDSALYLCASSSGALNTEAFFGQGTRLTVV.